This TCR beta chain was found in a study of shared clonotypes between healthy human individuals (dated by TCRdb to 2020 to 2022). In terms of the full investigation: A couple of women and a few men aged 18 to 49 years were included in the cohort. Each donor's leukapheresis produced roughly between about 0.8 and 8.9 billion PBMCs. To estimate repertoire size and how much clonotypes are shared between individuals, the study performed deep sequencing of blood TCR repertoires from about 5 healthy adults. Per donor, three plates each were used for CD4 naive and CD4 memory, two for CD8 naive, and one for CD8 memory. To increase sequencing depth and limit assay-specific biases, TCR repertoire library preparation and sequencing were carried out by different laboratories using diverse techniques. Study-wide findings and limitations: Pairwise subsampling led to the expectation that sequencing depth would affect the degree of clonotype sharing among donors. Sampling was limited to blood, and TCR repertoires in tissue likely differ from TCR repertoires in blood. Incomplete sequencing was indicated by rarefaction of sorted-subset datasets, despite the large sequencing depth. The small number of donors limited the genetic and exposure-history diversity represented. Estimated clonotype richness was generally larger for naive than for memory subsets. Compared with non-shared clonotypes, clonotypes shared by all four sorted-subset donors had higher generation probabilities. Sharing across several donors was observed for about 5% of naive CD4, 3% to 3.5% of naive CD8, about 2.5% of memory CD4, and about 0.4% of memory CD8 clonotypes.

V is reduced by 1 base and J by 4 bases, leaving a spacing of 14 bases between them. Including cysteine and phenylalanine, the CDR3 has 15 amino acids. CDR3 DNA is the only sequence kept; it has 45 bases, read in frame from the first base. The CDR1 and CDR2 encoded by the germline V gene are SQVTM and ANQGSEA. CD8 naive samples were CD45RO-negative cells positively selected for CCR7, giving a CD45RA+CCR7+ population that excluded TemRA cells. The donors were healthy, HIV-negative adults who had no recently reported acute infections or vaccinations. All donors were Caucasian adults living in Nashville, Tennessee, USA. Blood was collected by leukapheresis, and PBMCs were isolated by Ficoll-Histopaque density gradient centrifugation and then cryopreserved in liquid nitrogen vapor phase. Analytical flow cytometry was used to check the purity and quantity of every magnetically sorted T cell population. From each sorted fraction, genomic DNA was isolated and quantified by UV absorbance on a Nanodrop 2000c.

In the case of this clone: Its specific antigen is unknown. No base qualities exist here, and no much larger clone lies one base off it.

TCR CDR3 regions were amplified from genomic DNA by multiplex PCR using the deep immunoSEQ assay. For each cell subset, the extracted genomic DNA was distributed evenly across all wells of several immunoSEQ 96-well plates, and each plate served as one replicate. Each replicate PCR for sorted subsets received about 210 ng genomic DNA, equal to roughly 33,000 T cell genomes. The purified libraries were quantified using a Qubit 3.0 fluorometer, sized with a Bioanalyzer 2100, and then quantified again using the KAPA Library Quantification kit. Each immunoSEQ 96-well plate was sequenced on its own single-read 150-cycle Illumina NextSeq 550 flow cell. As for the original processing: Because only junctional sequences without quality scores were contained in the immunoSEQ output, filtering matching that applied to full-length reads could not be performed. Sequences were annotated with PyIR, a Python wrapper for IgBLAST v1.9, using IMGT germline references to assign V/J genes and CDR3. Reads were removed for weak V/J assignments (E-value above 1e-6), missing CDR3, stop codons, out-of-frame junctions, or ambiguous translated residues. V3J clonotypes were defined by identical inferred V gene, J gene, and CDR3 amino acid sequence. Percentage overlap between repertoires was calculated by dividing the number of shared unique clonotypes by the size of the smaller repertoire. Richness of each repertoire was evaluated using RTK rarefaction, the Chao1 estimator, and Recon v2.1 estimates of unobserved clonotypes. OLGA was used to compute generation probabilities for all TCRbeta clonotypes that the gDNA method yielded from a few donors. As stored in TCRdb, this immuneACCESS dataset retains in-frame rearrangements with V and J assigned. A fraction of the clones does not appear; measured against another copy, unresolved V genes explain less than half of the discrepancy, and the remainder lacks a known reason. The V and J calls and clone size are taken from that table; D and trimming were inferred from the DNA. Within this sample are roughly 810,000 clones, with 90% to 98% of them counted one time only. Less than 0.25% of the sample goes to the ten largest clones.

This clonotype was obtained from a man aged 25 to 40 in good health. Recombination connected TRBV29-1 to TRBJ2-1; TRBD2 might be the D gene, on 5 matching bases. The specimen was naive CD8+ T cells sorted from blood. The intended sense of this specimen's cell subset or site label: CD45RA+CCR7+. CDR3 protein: CSVEGSEAKYNEQFF. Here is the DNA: TGCAGCGTTGAAGGATCGGAGGCCAAATACAATGAGCAGTTCTTC.